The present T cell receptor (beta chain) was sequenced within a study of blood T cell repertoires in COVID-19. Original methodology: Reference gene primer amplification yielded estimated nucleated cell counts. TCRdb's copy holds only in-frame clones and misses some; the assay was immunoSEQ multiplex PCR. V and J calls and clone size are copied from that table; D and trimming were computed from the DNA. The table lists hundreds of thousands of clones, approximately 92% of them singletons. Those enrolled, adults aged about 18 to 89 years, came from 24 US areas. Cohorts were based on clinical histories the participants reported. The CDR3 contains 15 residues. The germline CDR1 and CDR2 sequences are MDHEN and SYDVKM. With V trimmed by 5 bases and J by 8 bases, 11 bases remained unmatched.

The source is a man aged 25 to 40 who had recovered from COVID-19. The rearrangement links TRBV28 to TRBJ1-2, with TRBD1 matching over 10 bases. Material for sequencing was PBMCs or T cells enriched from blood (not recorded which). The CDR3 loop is CASSNPPGQGSGYTF. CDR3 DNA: TGTGCCAGCAGTAACCCACCGGGACAGGGGTCGGGCTACACCTTC.